This T cell receptor (beta chain) is drawn from a study of blood T cell repertoires in COVID-19. Study summary: Nucleic acid was either cDNA or gDNA, and it came from T cells, B-cell-depleted T cells, or PBMCs.

The CDR3 extends over 15 amino acids. Germline V gene sequence: CDR1 SGHNT, CDR2 YYREEE (reference sequence). J was trimmed by 3 bases and V by 6 bases; bases with no gene match: 7. Original analysis: From reference gene primer amplification, estimates of nucleated cell counts were derived. Data came from immunoSEQ multiplex PCR; TCRdb stores just in-frame clones and leaves some out. D and trimming come from the DNA, and the V and J calls and clone size come from that table. This table has fewer than 450,000 clones, around nine tenths appearing once. This TCR was recovered from a woman aged 18-29 years who had recovered from COVID-19. The gene calls are TRBV5-4 and TRBJ1-3, with 9 bases matching TRBD1. The sequenced material came from PBMCs or T cells enriched from blood (not recorded which). The CDR3 DNA follows: TGTGCCAGCACCCCGGGACAGGGATTTGGAAACACCATATATTTT. Translation gives CASTPGQGFGNTIYF.